Listed here are 28 T cell receptor beta chains from one sample, sequenced in a study of identical twins. One entry per CDR3 protein, called by TCRdb with MiXCR from the 5' RACE reads. The data hold 550,000 to 700,000 distinct CDR3 sequences, with roughly 20% observed a single time. The sample was also reused in another study, on T cells expressing NK-cell markers.

The sequenced sample consisted of PBMCs. These receptors were taken from a woman under 30 in good health.

This clonotype was detected ten times or more. Written as DNA, the CDR3 is TGCGCCAGCAGCCTCACTCCTGGACTAGCTGCAGAGACCCAGTACTTC. Its translation is CASSLTPGLAAETQYF. The chain uses TRBV5-1 and TRBJ2-5; TRBD2 aligns across 8 bases. V gave up 4 bases and J gave up 4 bases; unmatched junction bases: 12. CDR3 length: 16 amino acids. Germline values: CDR1 SGHRS, CDR2 YFSETQ. Full variable domain (outside the CDR3, taken from reference TRBV5-1 and TRBJ2-5): KAGVTQTPRYLIKTRGQQVTLSCSPISGHRSVSWYQQTPGQGLQFLFEYFSETQRNKGNFPGRFSGRQFSNSRSEMNVSTLELGDSALYLCASSLTPGLAAETQYFGPGTRLLVL.

The genes are TRBV5-1 and TRBJ2-3; TRBD1 matches at 8 bases. The CDR3 extends over 15 amino acids. The J segment lost 2 bases and the V segment lost 5 bases, leaving 7 bases of the junction unmatched. Per germline, CDR1 SGHRS and CDR2 YFSETQ. The CDR3 sequence is CASRLQGADTDTQYF. The CDR3 bases are TGCGCCAGCAGGCTCCAGGGGGCGGACACAGATACGCAGTATTTT.

This clonotype appeared a few times. This chain links TRBV12-3 or TRBV12-4 with TRBJ1-1; D is undetermined. V lost 3 bases and J 0 bases, leaving 14 bases between the germline ends. CDR3 length: 16 amino acids. The CDR3 protein is CASSFQFWGMNTEAFF. As DNA, the CDR3 is TGTGCCAGCAGTTTTCAATTTTGGGGAATGAACACTGAAGCTTTCTTT.

This clonotype was observed a handful of times. V is TRBV29-1 and J is TRBJ1-1; 8 bases map to TRBD1. The V segment lost 3 bases and the J segment 3 bases; nucleotides outside the gene matches: 3. Germline-derived CDR1 and CDR2 are SQVTM and ANQGSEA. The CDR3 is made up of 13 amino acids. CDR3 DNA: TGCAGCGTTGACCTGACAGGGGACACTGAAGCTTTCTTT. Translating it yields CSVDLTGDTEAFF.

The chain combines TRBV12-3 or TRBV12-4 with TRBJ2-1, with D perhaps matching TRBD2 (6 bases). V lost 3 bases and J lost 7, with 13 bases in between. This CDR3 is 14 amino acids long. CDR3: CASSFTAEGNEQFF. CDR3 coding DNA: TGTGCCAGCAGTTTCACGGCGGAGGGGAATGAGCAGTTCTTC.

This chain uses TRBV7-9 with TRBJ2-1; no clear D gene. CDR1 is SEHNR, CDR2 FQNEAQ, per germline (reference sequence). The CDR3 extends over 13 amino acids. The germline V and J ends were trimmed by 1 base and 7 bases, with 8 bases remaining between them. The CDR3 sequence is CASSLEGSNEQFF. In DNA form, the CDR3 reads TGTGCCAGCAGCTTAGAGGGCTCGAATGAGCAGTTCTTC.

This clonotype was picked up many times. V and J are TRBV9 and TRBJ1-5; no clear D. There are 14 residues in the CDR3. Trimming cost V 0 bases and J 4 bases, with 8 bases left between them. In germline, CDR1 is SGDLS, CDR2 YYNGEE. This CDR3 reads CASSVGWSNQPQHF. The CDR3 DNA is TGTGCCAGCAGCGTAGGGTGGAGTAATCAGCCCCAGCATTTT.

This clonotype turned up a few times. CDR3 region: CASSHPRGLAEAFF. In DNA form, the CDR3 reads TGTGCCAGCAGCCACCCCCGGGGTTTGGCTGAAGCTTTCTTT. This sequence joins TRBV7-9 and TRBJ1-1; no clear D. Germline V gene sequence: CDR1 SEHNR, CDR2 FQNEAQ (reference sequence). V lost 5 bases, J lost 6 bases, and 16 bases lay in between. This CDR3 has 14 amino acids.

The chain recombines TRBV5-1 with TRBJ2-2; 7 bases are shared with TRBD1. The V gene's germline CDR1 is SGHRS and CDR2 YFSETQ. J gave up 6 bases and V 5 bases, and 13 bases lay outside the gene matches. This CDR3 contains 16 residues. In DNA, the CDR3 is TGCGCCAGCAGACCCCTAGACAGGGTGGTTGCCGGGGAGCTGTTTTTT. Translating it yields CASRPLDRVVAGELFF.

This clonotype occurred a few times. V is TRBV20-1 and J is TRBJ2-2; TRBD1 agrees at 7 bases. Germline assignment: CDR1 DFQATT and CDR2 SNEGSKA (reference sequence). The trim removed 0 bases at V and 4 bases at J, leaving 2 bases unmatched. The CDR3 is 14 residues long. The CDR3 DNA reads TGCAGTGCTAGAGATGGGACAGCCACCGGGGAGCTGTTTTTT. Translated: CSARDGTATGELFF.

This clonotype was seen a few times. CDR3 loop: CSVDGAGELFF. The DNA of the CDR3 is TGCAGCGTAGATGGAGCCGGGGAGCTGTTTTTT. The gene calls are TRBV29-1 and TRBJ2-2; D call uncertain. CDR1 and CDR2 from the germline V gene are SQVTM and ANQGSEA. With 6 bases removed from V and 6 bases from J, the gap between germline ends came to 8 bases. This CDR3 is 11 amino acids long.

The chain uses TRBV5-1 and TRBJ2-1; 8 positions agree with TRBD1. The CDR3 has 15 amino acids. Germline V gives CDR1 SGHRS, CDR2 YFSETQ. V lost 4 bases to trimming and J lost 6 bases; unmatched junction nucleotides: 9. The CDR3 region has the DNA TGCGCCAGCAGCGTCTTGGTCACAGGGGGCAATGAGCAGTTCTTC. Its protein is CASSVLVTGGNEQFF.

Many counts were recorded for this clonotype. This chain connects TRBV3-1 to TRBJ2-3; D might be TRBD2 (5 bases). V gave up 2 bases and J gave up 7 bases, with 10 bases separating them. CDR1 and CDR2 (germline): LGHDT, YNNKEL (reference sequence). CDR3 length: 13 amino acids. The CDR3 bases are TGTGCCAGCAGCCAATTCAAGCGGAATACGCAGTATTTT. It encodes CASSQFKRNTQYF.

This clonotype occurred many times. V is TRBV29-1 and J is TRBJ1-1, with D uncertain. Germline V lookup: CDR1 SQVTM, CDR2 ANQGSEA. The CDR3 spans 14 residues. V lost 6 bases to trimming and J lost 1 base, with 15 bases between them. CDR3 coding DNA: TGCAGCGTAAGCCGTTCGATCGGGAACACTGAAGCTTTCTTT. Translation gives CSVSRSIGNTEAFF.

This chain uses TRBV9 with TRBJ1-1; tentative D call: TRBD1 (6 bases). The CDR3 has 17 residues. V was trimmed by 7 bases and J by 0 bases, leaving 22 bases between them. CDR1 and CDR2 (germline): SGDLS, YYNGEE. In DNA, the CDR3 is TGTGCCAGCGCCAAGGGTGGACAGCTTGTTATGAACACTGAAGCTTTCTTT. Protein sequence: CASAKGGQLVMNTEAFF.

This clonotype was detected only a few times. This chain joins TRBV11-2 and TRBJ2-1; 8 bases match TRBD2. J was trimmed by 15 bases and V by 2 bases; bases with no gene match: 9. CDR1 SGHAT and CDR2 FQNNGV come from the germline V gene. This CDR3 has 13 amino acids. For the CDR3, the DNA is TGTGCCAGCAGCTTAAGGCGGGGGGCCAATTCGTTCTTC. Translation: CASSLRRGANSFF.

This clonotype was detected a few times. V gene TRBV20-1 combines with J gene TRBJ2-3; D uncertain. From germline, CDR1 is DFQATT and CDR2 SNEGSKA (reference sequence). The CDR3 contains 15 residues. The V gene lost 1 base and the J gene lost 2 bases, with 13 bases spanning the gap. The CDR3 DNA is TGCAGTGCTAGAGCCTCCGGGCCTTTCACAGATACGCAGTATTTT. Its protein product is CSARASGPFTDTQYF.

The genes are TRBV29-1 and TRBJ1-2, with TRBD1 identical over 7 bases. The CDR3 contains 14 residues. Germline-derived CDR1 and CDR2 are SQVTM and ANQGSEA. Trimming cost V 1 base and J 5 bases; bases outside gene matches: 7. The chain's CDR3 is CSVEGGGQRYGYTF. The CDR3 nucleotides are TGCAGCGTTGAAGGGGGGGGACAGCGATATGGCTACACCTTC.

This clonotype was detected a few times. A read error may account for a junction end that differs from germline. The V and J genes are TRBV6-5 and TRBJ1-2; possible D gene TRBD1, 5 bases. Germline-derived CDR1 and CDR2 are MNHEY and SVGAGI. The CDR3 is 14 residues long. The CDR3 DNA sequence: TGTGCCAGCAGTTACTCCAAGGGGCATGGATCGGACATCTTC. Translated: CASSYSKGHGSDIF.

This rearrangement joins TRBV7-6 to TRBJ2-1; D not resolved. CDR1 and CDR2 (germline): SGHVS, FNYEAQ. V was cut by 5 bases and J by 1 base, with 18 bases left in between. This CDR3 region has 17 residues. In DNA form, the CDR3 reads TGTGCCAGCAGCCTCGATTATACCCTCGGGTCCTACAATGAGCAGTTCTTC. This gives the protein CASSLDYTLGSYNEQFF.

This clonotype was picked up a small number of times. The rearrangement joins TRBV7-2 to TRBJ2-4; 7 bases are shared with TRBD2. The CDR3 is 17 residues long. CDR1 and CDR2 (germline): SGHTA, FQGNSA. Trimming took 5 bases from V and 4 from J; bases not matched to a gene: 14. CDR3: CASSPHGLVQLKNIQYF. As DNA, the CDR3 is TGTGCCAGCAGCCCTCACGGACTAGTTCAGCTAAAAAACATTCAGTACTTC.

The chain couples TRBV29-1 to TRBJ2-2; D is possibly TRBD2 (5 bases). From germline, CDR1 is SQVTM and CDR2 ANQGSEA. This CDR3 has 13 residues. With 7 bases removed from V and 2 bases from J, the gap between germline ends came to 11 bases. CDR3 in amino acids: CSGPGYNTGELFF. The DNA for the CDR3 is TGCAGCGGTCCGGGATACAACACCGGGGAGCTGTTTTTT.

This clonotype was observed a few times. The chain recombines TRBV12-3 or TRBV12-4 with TRBJ2-3; TRBD1 matches 10 bases. The V gene end was trimmed by 3 bases and the J gene end by 4 bases; junction bases not matched to a gene: 4. This CDR3 region has 15 residues. Written as DNA, the CDR3 is TGTGCCAGCAGTTTTGACAGGGGGCGGGCAGATACGCAGTATTTT. It codes for CASSFDRGRADTQYF.

Worth noting for this clonotype: A junction boundary mismatches the germline segment, possibly from a read error. The chain uses TRBV20-1 and TRBJ1-6; D is undetermined. The CDR3 consists of 14 residues. CDR1 DFQATT and CDR2 SNEGSKA come from the germline V gene (reference sequence). CDR3 amino acids: CSARVTAPNSPIHF. CDR3 bases: TGCAGTGCTAGAGTAACCGCGCCCAATTCACCCATCCACTTT.

This clonotype was detected many times. An end of the junction differs from the germline gene, which may be a read error. The V call is TRBV7-7, the J call TRBJ2-7; TRBD1 matches at 7 bases. The CDR3 sequence is 15 residues long. CDR1 SSHAT and CDR2 FNYEAQ come from the germline V gene (reference sequence). In nucleotides, the CDR3 is TGTGCTAGCAGTAGGACAGGCCTCAGCCCCTACGAGCAGTACTTC. The encoded protein is CASSRTGLSPYEQYF.

This clonotype was seen only a few times. V and J are TRBV12-3 or TRBV12-4 and TRBJ1-2; TRBD1 aligns across 8 bases. This CDR3 has 16 residues. V lost 5 bases to trimming and J lost 0 bases; unmatched junction nucleotides: 8. This CDR3 reads CASSGGQESTNYGYTF. As DNA, the CDR3 is TGTGCCAGCAGTGGGGGACAGGAATCAACTAACTATGGCTACACCTTC.

The chain carries TRBV5-1 and TRBJ2-2; D is unclear. V was pared by 0 bases and J by 4 bases, with 7 bases between. Per germline, CDR1 SGHRS and CDR2 YFSETQ. This CDR3 region has 14 residues. The CDR3, as DNA: TGCGCCAGCAGCTTGGTGCAGGCCACCGGGGAGCTGTTTTTT. Translation gives CASSLVQATGELFF. The full variable domain, rest sourced from reference TRBV5-1 and TRBJ2-2, is KAGVTQTPRYLIKTRGQQVTLSCSPISGHRSVSWYQQTPGQGLQFLFEYFSETQRNKGNFPGRFSGRQFSNSRSEMNVSTLELGDSALYLCASSLVQATGELFFGEGSRLTVL.

V and J are TRBV7-2 and TRBJ1-4; D not certain. Germline V gene lookup returns CDR1 SGHTA and CDR2 FQGNSA. There are 15 residues in the CDR3. The V end was cut by 2 bases, the J end by 4 bases, with 11 bases between. The CDR3 protein is CASSLSSGNNEKLFF. Written as DNA, the CDR3 is TGTGCCAGCAGCTTATCATCCGGGAATAATGAAAAACTGTTTTTT. Full variable domain (rest looked up from reference TRBV7-2 and TRBJ1-4): GAGVSQSPSNKVTEKGKDVELRCDPISGHTALYWYRQSLGQGLEFLIYFQGNSAPDKSGLPSDRFSAERTGGSVSTLTIQRTQQEDSAVYLCASSLSSGNNEKLFFGSGTQLSVL.